This T cell receptor beta chain appears in the sequencing data of a study of T cell changes during pregnancy in multiple sclerosis. Repertoires were generated with immunoSEQ multiplex PCR, while TCRdb's copy carries only in-frame clones and drops some. Altogether over 25,000 clones are present, 91% being singletons, with the ten largest covering approximately 3.6%. The CDR3 consists of 14 residues. CDR1 is SNHLY and CDR2 is FYNNEI in the germline V gene. The trim removed 3 bases at V and 6 bases at J, leaving 4 bases unmatched. The sequence was collected from a female donor in good health, enrolled as a control in a pregnancy study. The chain employs TRBV2 and TRBJ1-5; TRBD1 aligns across 8 bases. This material consisted of CD8+ T cells from peripheral blood mononuclear cells, taken in the second trimester of pregnancy. The CDR3 DNA sequence: TGTGCCAGCAGTGAGGACAGGGCACGTCAGCCCCAGCATTTT. Its protein product is CASSEDRARQPQHF.